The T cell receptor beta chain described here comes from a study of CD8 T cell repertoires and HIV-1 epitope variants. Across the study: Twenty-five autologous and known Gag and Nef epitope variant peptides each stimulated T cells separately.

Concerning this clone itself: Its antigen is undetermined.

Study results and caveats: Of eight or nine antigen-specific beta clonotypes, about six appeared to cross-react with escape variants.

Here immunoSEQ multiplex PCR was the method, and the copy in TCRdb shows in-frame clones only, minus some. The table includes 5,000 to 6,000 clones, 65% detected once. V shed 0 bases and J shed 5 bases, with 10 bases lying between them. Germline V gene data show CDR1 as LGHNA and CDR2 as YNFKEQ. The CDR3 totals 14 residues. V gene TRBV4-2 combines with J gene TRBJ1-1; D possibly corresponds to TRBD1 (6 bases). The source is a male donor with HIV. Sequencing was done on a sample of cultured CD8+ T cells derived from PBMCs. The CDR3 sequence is CASSQESDSTEAFF. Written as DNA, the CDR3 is TGTGCCAGCAGCCAAGAGTCGGACAGTACTGAAGCTTTCTTT.